Listed here are 9 T cell receptor beta chains from one sample, sequenced in a study of OX40 agonist ivuxolimab in advanced cancers. Clones were sequenced by immunoSEQ multiplex PCR, and TCRdb holds only the in-frame ones, with some missing. The table includes tens of thousands of clones, 85% to 95% detected once. Sample: CD4+ or CD8+ T cells sorted from blood, taken in a trial of the OX40 agonist ivuxolimab. The receptor set was obtained from an adult with an advanced solid tumor such as melanoma, head and neck, liver or kidney cancer.

The chain uses TRBV7-6 and TRBJ2-1; 9 nucleotides match TRBD2. In germline, CDR1 is SGHVS, CDR2 FNYEAQ. The CDR3 is 16 amino acids. V lost 3 bases to trimming and J lost 10 bases; unmatched junction nucleotides: 13. This CDR3 is CASSLAGTSRSKEQFF. CDR3 coding DNA: TGTGCCAGCAGCTTGGCCGGGACTAGCCGATCGAAGGAGCAGTTCTTC.

A single count supports this clone. The rearrangement joins TRBV6-1 to TRBJ2-1; the D is unclear. The CDR3 spans 13 residues. Germline V gene lookup returns CDR1 MNHNS and CDR2 SASEGT. V dropped 11 bases and J dropped 0 bases, with 11 bases sitting between them. The CDR3 nucleotides are TGTGCCCATTCGGAAAACTCCTACAATGAGCAGTTCTTC. Its translation is CAHSENSYNEQFF.

This clone has just one count. V is TRBV7-2 and J is TRBJ1-4, with 7 bases matching TRBD1. The CDR3 contains 15 residues. Germline V CDR1 and CDR2: SGHTA, FQGNSA. V shed 0 bases and J 5 bases; nucleotides not matched to a gene: 3. The CDR3 sequence is CASSLAGGINEKLFF. The DNA for the CDR3 is TGTGCCAGCAGCTTAGCAGGGGGCATCAATGAAAAACTGTTTTTT.

The V call is TRBV5-1, the J call TRBJ2-2; 8 bases align to TRBD1. Germline assignment: CDR1 SGHRS and CDR2 YFSETQ. J was trimmed by 4 bases and V by 3 bases; bases with no gene match: 5. The CDR3 has 15 residues. The CDR3 protein is CASSYGQGGTGELFF. CDR3 nucleotide sequence: TGCGCCAGCAGCTACGGACAGGGCGGCACCGGGGAGCTGTTTTTT.

The CDR3 DNA sequence: TGTGCCAGCAGCTGGAAAGTCTCTGGAAACACCATATATTTT. Amino acids: CASSWKVSGNTIYF. The V and J genes are TRBV5-6 and TRBJ1-3; D call uncertain. Per germline, CDR1 SGHDT and CDR2 YYEEEE. Trimming took off 3 bases at V and 0 bases at J, with 7 bases between the two ends. The CDR3 covers 14 residues.

The chain is built from TRBV11-2 and TRBJ2-7, with 8 bases that match TRBD2. There are 15 residues in the CDR3. The germline V gene encodes CDR1 SGHAT and CDR2 FQNNGV. V dropped 3 bases and J dropped 4; count of bases not matched to a gene: 8. Here the CDR3 reads CASSFDREGNYEQYF. For the CDR3, the DNA is TGTGCCAGCAGCTTTGATCGGGAGGGGAATTACGAGCAGTACTTC.

Worth noting for this clone: Other DNA sequences in the same sample also yield this CDR3. The chain couples TRBV18 to TRBJ1-1; no clear D gene. The CDR3 is 13 residues long. CDR1 is KGHSH, CDR2 LQKENI, per germline. Between the trimmed V and J ends, which lost 6 bases and 0 bases, there was a span of 8 bases. The CDR3 DNA reads TGTGCCAGCTCGCCAACAGTGAACACTGAAGCTTTCTTT. It codes for CASSPTVNTEAFF.

The chain couples TRBV7-9 to TRBJ2-7, with D perhaps TRBD2 (6 bases). There are 13 residues in the CDR3. Per the germline V gene, CDR1 is SEHNR and CDR2 is FQNEAQ (reference sequence). V was cut by 5 bases and J by 12 bases, with 20 bases left in between. The CDR3 protein is CASSQAGQFSRYF. The CDR3, as DNA: TGTGCCAGCAGCCAAGCGGGTCAGTTTTCCCGGTACTTC.

The rearrangement uses TRBV7-2 and TRBJ1-1; D is unclear. Germline V lookup: CDR1 SGHTA, CDR2 FQGNSA. The V gene lost 3 bases and the J gene lost 11 bases, with 13 bases spanning the gap. The CDR3 is made up of 12 amino acids. The DNA of the CDR3 is TGTGCCAGCAGCTTTTACGGCGGCGCGGCTTTCTTT. Translating gives CASSFYGGAAFF.